This TCR beta chain was sequenced during a study of T cells in Graves' hyperthyroidism and ophthalmopathy. The diagnostic basis comprised clinical symptoms, serum thyroxine and TRAb, thyroid ultrasound and orbital computed tomography. PBMCs were sourced from approximately 9.3 ml fresh peripheral blood. There were TCR beta CDR3 regions amplified from RNA transcripts. A first-round RT-PCR of the TCR CDR3 used the HTBI primer set. From the multiplex PCR reads, TCRdb called clonotypes with MiXCR, one entry per CDR3 protein. The table has about 380,000 distinct CDR3 sequences, 15% to 20% seen once. At least ten counts were recorded for this clonotype. The antigen is not known. Broader study findings: Blood shared most expanded thyroid clonotypes above 0.001. Ophthalmopathy was separated from stable hyperthyroidism by a 13 V-J model.

Sample: blood. The clonotype originates from a man aged 18-30 years with Graves' ophthalmopathy.

CDR3 protein: CASSRVPLTGGDGYTF. The DNA for the CDR3 is TGTGCCAGCAGCCGGGTCCCTCTTACAGGGGGCGATGGCTACACCTTC. The V call is TRBV3-1, the J call TRBJ1-2; 9 nucleotides agree with TRBD1. Trimming took 4 bases from V and 6 from J; bases not matched to a gene: 12. Germline CDR1 reads LGHDT; CDR2 reads YNNKEL (reference sequence). The CDR3 contains 16 residues. Supplemented by reference TRBV3-1 and TRBJ1-2, the full variable domain reads DTAVSQTPKYLVTQMGNDKSIKCEQNLGHDTMYWYKQDSKKFLKIMFSYNNKELIINETVPNRFSPKSPDKAHLNLHINSLELGDSAVYFCASSRVPLTGGDGYTFGSGTRLTVV.